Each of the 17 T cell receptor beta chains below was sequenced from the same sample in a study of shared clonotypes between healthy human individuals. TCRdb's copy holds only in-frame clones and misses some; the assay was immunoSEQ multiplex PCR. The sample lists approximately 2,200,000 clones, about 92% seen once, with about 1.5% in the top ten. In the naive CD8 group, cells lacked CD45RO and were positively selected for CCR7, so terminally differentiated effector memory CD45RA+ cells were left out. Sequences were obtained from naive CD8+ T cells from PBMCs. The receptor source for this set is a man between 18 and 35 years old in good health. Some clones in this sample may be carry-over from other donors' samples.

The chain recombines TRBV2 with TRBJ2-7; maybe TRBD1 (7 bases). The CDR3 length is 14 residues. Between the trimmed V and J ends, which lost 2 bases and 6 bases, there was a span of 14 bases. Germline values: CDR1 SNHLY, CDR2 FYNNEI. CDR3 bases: TGTGCCAGCAGTGAACGGGCAGGGGGGCGCGAGCAGTACTTC. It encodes CASSERAGGREQYF.

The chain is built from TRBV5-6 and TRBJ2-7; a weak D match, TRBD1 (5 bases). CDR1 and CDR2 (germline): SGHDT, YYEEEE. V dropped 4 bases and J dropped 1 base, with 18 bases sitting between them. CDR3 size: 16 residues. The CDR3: CASSPRSGIPSYEQYF. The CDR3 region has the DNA TGTGCCAGCAGCCCCAGGTCAGGGATCCCTTCCTACGAGCAGTACTTC.

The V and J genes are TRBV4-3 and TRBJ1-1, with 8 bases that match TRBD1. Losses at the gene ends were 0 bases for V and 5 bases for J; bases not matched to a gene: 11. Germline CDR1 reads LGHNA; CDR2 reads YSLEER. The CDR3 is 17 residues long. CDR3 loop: CASSQDGQGGLETEAFF. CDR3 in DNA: TGCGCCAGCAGCCAAGATGGACAGGGAGGATTGGAGACTGAAGCTTTCTTT.

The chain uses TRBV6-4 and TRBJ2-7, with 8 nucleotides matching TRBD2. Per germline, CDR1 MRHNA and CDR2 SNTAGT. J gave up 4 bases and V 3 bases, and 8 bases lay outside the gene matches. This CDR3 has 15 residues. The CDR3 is CASSESSGSSYEQYF. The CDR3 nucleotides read TGTGCCAGCAGTGAATCCAGCGGGAGTTCGTACGAGCAGTACTTC.

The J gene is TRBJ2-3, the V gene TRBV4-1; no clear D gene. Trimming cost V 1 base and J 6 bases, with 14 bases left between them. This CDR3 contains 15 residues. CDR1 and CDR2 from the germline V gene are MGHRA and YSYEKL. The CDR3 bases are TGCGCCAGCAGCCAAGTTTCGGTAGGGCGGGATACGCAGTATTTT. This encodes CASSQVSVGRDTQYF.

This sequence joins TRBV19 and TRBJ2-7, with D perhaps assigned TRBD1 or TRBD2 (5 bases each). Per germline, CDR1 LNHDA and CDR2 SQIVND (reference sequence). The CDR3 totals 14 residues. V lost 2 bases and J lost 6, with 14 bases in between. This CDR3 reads CASSIFGTPGEQYF. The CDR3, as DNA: TGTGCCAGTAGTATATTTGGGACCCCGGGCGAGCAGTACTTC.

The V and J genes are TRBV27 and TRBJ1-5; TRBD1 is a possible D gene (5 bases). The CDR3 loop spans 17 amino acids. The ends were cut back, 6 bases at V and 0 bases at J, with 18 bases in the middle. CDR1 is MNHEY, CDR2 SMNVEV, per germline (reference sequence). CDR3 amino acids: CASSSLGGGYSNQPQHF. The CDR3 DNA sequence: TGTGCCAGCAGCTCCCTCGGGGGGGGATATAGCAATCAGCCCCAGCATTTT.

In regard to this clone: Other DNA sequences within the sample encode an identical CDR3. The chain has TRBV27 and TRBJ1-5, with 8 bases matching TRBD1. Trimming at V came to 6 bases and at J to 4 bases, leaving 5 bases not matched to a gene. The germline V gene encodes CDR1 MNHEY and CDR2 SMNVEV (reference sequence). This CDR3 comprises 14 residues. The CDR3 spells CASSLRQGNQPQHF. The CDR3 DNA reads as TGTGCCAGCAGCCTCAGACAGGGGAATCAGCCCCAGCATTTT.

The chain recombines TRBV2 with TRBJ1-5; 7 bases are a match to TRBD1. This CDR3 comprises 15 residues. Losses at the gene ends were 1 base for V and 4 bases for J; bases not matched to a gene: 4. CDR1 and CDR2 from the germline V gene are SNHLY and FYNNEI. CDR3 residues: CASSEGGGRNQPQHF. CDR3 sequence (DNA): TGTGCCAGCAGTGAAGGAGGGGGCAGGAATCAGCCCCAGCATTTT. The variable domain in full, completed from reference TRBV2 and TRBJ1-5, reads EPEVTQTPSHQVTQMGQEVILRCVPISNHLYFYWYRQILGQKVEFLVSFYNNEISEKSEIFDDQFSVERPDGSNFTLKIRSTKLEDSAMYFCASSEGGGRNQPQHFGDGTRLSIL.

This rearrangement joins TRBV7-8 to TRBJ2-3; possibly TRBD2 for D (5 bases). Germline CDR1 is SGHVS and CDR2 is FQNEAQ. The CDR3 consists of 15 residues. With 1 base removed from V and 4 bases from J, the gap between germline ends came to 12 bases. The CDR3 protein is CASSLGLAIPDTQYF. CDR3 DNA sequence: TGTGCCAGCAGCTTAGGGCTAGCAATCCCAGATACGCAGTATTTT.

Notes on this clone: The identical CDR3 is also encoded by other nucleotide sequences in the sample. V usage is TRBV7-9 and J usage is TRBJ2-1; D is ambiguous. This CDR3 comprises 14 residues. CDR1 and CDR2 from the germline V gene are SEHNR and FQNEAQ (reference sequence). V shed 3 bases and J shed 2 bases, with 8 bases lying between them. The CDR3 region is CASSFPGPYNEQFF. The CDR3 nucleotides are TGTGCCAGCAGCTTCCCGGGTCCCTACAATGAGCAGTTCTTC.

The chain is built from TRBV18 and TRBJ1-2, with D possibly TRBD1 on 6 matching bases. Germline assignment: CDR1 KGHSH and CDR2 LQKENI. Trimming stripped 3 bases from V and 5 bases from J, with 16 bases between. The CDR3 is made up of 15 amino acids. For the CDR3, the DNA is TGTGCCAGCTCACCGAATTCCGGGACACTTTATGGCTACACCTTC. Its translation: CASSPNSGTLYGYTF.

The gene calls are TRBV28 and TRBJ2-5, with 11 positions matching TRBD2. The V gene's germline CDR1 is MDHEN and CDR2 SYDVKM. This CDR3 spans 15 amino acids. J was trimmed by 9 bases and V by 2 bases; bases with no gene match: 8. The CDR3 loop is CASSLLAGGPPAQYF. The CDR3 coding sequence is TGTGCCAGCAGTTTACTAGCGGGAGGCCCTCCGGCCCAGTACTTC.

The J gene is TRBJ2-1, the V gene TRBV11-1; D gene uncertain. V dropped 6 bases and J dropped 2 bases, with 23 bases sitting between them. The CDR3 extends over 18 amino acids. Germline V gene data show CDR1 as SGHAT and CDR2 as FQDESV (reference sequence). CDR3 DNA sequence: TGTGCCAGCAGGATGAACGGCCATTTAAAATACCCCTACAATGAGCAGTTCTTC. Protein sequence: CASRMNGHLKYPYNEQFF.

Here the CDR3 DNA reads TGTGCCAGTAGGCTTAGCGGAAACGGGGAGCTGTTTTTT. This codes for CASRLSGNGELFF. V usage is TRBV19 and J usage is TRBJ2-2; D might be TRBD2 (6 bases). CDR1 LNHDA and CDR2 SQIVND come from the germline V gene (reference sequence). CDR3 length: 13 residues. V was pared by 6 bases and J by 7 bases, with 12 bases between.

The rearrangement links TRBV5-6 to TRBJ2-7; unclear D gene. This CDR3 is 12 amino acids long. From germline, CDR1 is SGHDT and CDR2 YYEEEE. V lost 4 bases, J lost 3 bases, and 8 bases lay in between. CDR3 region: CASSHQDYEQYF. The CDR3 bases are TGTGCCAGCAGCCACCAGGACTACGAGCAGTACTTC.

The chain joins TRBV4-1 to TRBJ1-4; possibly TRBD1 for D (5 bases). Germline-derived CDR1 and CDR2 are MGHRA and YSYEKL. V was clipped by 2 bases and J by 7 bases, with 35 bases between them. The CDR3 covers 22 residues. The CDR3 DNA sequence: TGCGCCAGCAGCCAAAGATGGAGGCCAGGGCTCCCTAGGGACGGAGAAGGTGAAAAACTGTTTTTT. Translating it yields CASSQRWRPGLPRDGEGEKLFF.